A selection of T cell receptor beta chains follows, all from one sample in a study of blood T cell repertoires in COVID-19. Here immunoSEQ multiplex PCR was the method, and the copy in TCRdb shows in-frame clones only, minus some. The data show 250,000 or so clones, over 70% seen once. Sequencing was done on a sample of peripheral blood. The receptors stem from a woman aged 40 to 55 who had recovered from COVID-19. CDR3s include the opening cysteine and the closing phenylalanine or tryptophan. Each record gives: CDR3 length, D gene, J gene, V gene, clone size, CDR3 DNA, CDR3 protein. The D gene is left open where the match is weak. Size tells how often a clone was seen (once, few, many) or the class of an expanded clone, and some rows leave it out.

>12|.|TRBJ1-2|TRBV19|.
TGTGCCAGTAGTATTCACAGGGTTGGCTACACCTTC
CASSIHRVGYTF
>15|.|TRBJ1-2|TRBV5-1|.
TGCGCCAGCAGCACCCGGGACTCGGGCGTCTATGGCTACACCTTC
CASSTRDSGVYGYTF
>13|.|TRBJ2-5|TRBV11-2|.
TGTGCCAGCAGCTTAATCAGGGGAGAGACCCAGTACTTC
CASSLIRGETQYF
>14|TRBD1|TRBJ2-3|TRBV4-1|once
TGCGCCAGCAGCCAAACGGGACAGAGGGATACGCAGTATTTT
CASSQTGQRDTQYF
>15|TRBD1|TRBJ1-6|TRBV5-1|.
TGCGCCAGCAGCTTGACAGGGGGCAACGATTCACCCCTCCACTTT
CASSLTGGNDSPLHF
>16|TRBD1|TRBJ1-5|TRBV27|many
TGTGCCAGCAGTTTATCGACAGGGGTGAGCAATCAGCCCCAGCATTTT
CASSLSTGVSNQPQHF
>16|TRBD1|TRBJ2-2|TRBV5-1|.
TGCGCCAGCAGCTTGGGTCAGGGGGCGCGTACCGGGGAGCTGTTTTTT
CASSLGQGARTGELFF
>12|.|TRBJ2-7|TRBV28|.
TGTGCCAGCACCTTGGGCGCATACGAGCAGTACTTC
CASTLGAYEQYF
>16|.|TRBJ2-4|TRBV5-1|once
TGCGCCAGCAGCTCAACAGCTACTCTAGCCAAAAACATTCAGTACTTC
CASSSTATLAKNIQYF
>14|.|TRBJ1-2|TRBV2|once
TGTGCCAGCAGCGTTCGGAGGGAAACCTATGGCTACACCTTC
CASSVRRETYGYTF
>13|.|TRBJ2-7|TRBV27|few
TGTGCCAGCAGCCGGCACAGGAACTACGAGCAGTACTTC
CASSRHRNYEQYF
>13|.|TRBJ1-1|TRBV27|.
TGTGCCAGCAGGACCTTAGACAGCACTGAAGCTTTCTTT
CASRTLDSTEAFF
>15|TRBD1|TRBJ2-7|TRBV19|.
TGTGCCAGTATCGATACGGGGACAGGGGTACACGAGCAGTACTTC
CASIDTGTGVHEQYF
>15|TRBD1|TRBJ1-2|TRBV7-6|.
TGTGCCAGCAGCTCCAGGGGGCGCGAATACTATGGCTACACCTTC
CASSSRGREYYGYTF
>12|.|TRBJ1-2|TRBV30|.
TGTGCCTGGAGCCCACAGCTTGGTGGCTACACCTTC
CAWSPQLGGYTF
>19|TRBD1|TRBJ1-2|TRBV7-9|.
TGTGCCAGCAGCTTATTTGAACAGGGGGCCTCCCTTGTACACTATGGCTACACCTTC
CASSLFEQGASLVHYGYTF
>16|TRBD1|TRBJ1-5|TRBV7-9|.
TGTGCCAGCAGTCGATGGACAGGAACCCAGCATCAGCCCCAGCATTTT
CASSRWTGTQHQPQHF
>16|TRBD2|TRBJ2-7|TRBV6-2/TRBV6-3|.
TGTGCCAGCAGTTACCCCCCTAGCGGGAGCTCCTACGAGCAGTACTTC
CASSYPPSGSSYEQYF
>13|.|TRBJ1-1|TRBV18|few
TGTGCCAGCTCACCCGCAGGAACCACTGAAGCTTTCTTT
CASSPAGTTEAFF
>15|TRBD1|TRBJ2-3|TRBV12-5|.
TGTGCTAGTGGTTCGATAGACAGGGGGCACGATACGCAGTATTTT
CASGSIDRGHDTQYF
>16|TRBD2|TRBJ2-1|TRBV5-5|.
TGTGCCAGCAGCTTGTTCTCTAGCGGGTTCTACAATGAGCAGTTCTTC
CASSLFSSGFYNEQFF
>14|.|TRBJ2-3|TRBV5-1|.
TGCGCCAGCAGCCTCGGTGGGGGGACAGATACGCAGTATTTT
CASSLGGGTDTQYF
>18|TRBD1|TRBJ2-7|TRBV5-5|.
TGTGCCAGCAGCTTGTATTCGACTAACAGGGGCCGCCCTGAGGAGCAGTACTTC
CASSLYSTNRGRPEEQYF
>17|.|TRBJ1-4|TRBV4-2|.
TGTGCCAGCAGCCACCCTTGGGGGGGGCAGGCTAATGAAAAACTGTTTTTT
CASSHPWGGQANEKLFF
>14|.|TRBJ1-1|TRBV3-1/TRBV3-2|.
TGTGCCAGCAGAGAAGACAGCATGAACACTGAAGCTTTCTTT
CASREDSMNTEAFF
>12|.|TRBJ2-3|TRBV2|few
TGTGCCAGCAACCAGGGGCCGGATACGCAGTATTTT
CASNQGPDTQYF
>13|.|TRBJ1-6|TRBV2|.
TGTGCCAGCAGCCGGATGGAGCAATCACCCCTCCACTTT
CASSRMEQSPLHF
>13|.|TRBJ1-1|TRBV7-3|.
TGTGCCAGCAGCTTAACGTTCGGCACTGAAGCTTTCTTT
CASSLTFGTEAFF
>14|TRBD2|TRBJ2-4|TRBV7-2|.
TGTGCCAGCAGCTTAGCGGGGGGGAAAAACATTCAGTACTTC
CASSLAGGKNIQYF
>15|.|TRBJ2-5|TRBV7-6|few
TGTGCCAGCAGCACCCTCACAGGGAACCAAGAGACCCAGTACTTC
CASSTLTGNQETQYF
>15|.|TRBJ2-1|TRBV11-2|.
TGTGCCAGCAGCTTATCCGGGACGGCGGGGAGGGAGCAGTTCTTC
CASSLSGTAGREQFF
>14|.|TRBJ1-3|TRBV6-1|.
TGTGCCAGCAGTGAGGTGACATTCGGAAACACCATATATTTT
CASSEVTFGNTIYF
>12|.|TRBJ1-2|TRBV29-1|.
TGCAGCGTTGGTCGGGGAGTACATGGCTACACCTTC
CSVGRGVHGYTF
>15|.|TRBJ1-4|TRBV7-2|.
TGTGCCAGCAGCGTCACAGGGAGAGTTAGTGAAAAACTGTTTTTT
CASSVTGRVSEKLFF
>15|.|TRBJ2-1|TRBV4-1|.
TGCGCCAGCAGCCAATTCGGGACACATTACAATGAGCAGTTCTTC
CASSQFGTHYNEQFF
>15|.|TRBJ1-2|TRBV19|.
TGTGCCAGTCTCCCCAGGGAGGCCGGTAGCTATGGCTACACCTTC
CASLPREAGSYGYTF
>19|.|TRBJ2-1|TRBV5-1|.
TGCGCCAGCAGCTTGGCCGGGGCGGGGAAGCGGAGCTCCTACAATGAGCAGTTCTTC
CASSLAGAGKRSSYNEQFF